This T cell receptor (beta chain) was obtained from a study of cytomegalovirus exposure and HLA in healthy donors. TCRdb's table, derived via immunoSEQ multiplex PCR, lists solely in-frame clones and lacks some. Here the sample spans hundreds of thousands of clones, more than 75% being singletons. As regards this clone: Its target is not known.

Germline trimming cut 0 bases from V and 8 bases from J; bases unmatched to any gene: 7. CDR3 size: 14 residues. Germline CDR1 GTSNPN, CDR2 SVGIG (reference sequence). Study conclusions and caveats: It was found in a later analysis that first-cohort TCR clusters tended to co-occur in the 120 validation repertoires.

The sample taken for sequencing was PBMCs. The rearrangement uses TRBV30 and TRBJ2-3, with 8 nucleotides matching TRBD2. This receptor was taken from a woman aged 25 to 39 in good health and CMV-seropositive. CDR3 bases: TGTGCCTGGAGTGTGGTGAGCGGGGGACGTACGCAGTATTTT. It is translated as CAWSVVSGGRTQYF.